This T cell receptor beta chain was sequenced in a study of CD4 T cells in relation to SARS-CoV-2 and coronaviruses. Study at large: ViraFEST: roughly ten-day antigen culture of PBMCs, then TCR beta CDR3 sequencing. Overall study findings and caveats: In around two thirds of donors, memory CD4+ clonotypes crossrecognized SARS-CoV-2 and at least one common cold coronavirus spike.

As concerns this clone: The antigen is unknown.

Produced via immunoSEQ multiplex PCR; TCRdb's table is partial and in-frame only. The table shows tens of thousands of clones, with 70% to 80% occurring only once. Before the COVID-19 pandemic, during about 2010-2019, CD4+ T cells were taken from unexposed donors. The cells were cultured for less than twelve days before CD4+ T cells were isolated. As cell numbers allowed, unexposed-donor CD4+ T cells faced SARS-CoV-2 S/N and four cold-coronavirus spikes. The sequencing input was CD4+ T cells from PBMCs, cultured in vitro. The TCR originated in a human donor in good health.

The CDR3 protein is CASSIWGTPDTQYF. CDR3 in DNA: TGTGCCAGTAGTATTTGGGGTACCCCAGATACGCAGTATTTT. V gene TRBV19 combines with J gene TRBJ2-3, with D unclear. The CDR3 has 14 residues. Trimming took 3 bases from V and 4 from J, leaving 11 bases between them. CDR1 is LNHDA, CDR2 SQIVND, per germline (reference sequence). The full variable domain, rest sourced from reference TRBV19 and TRBJ2-3, is DGGITQSPKYLFRKEGQNVTLSCEQNLNHDAMYWYRQDPGQGLRLIYYSQIVNDFQKGDIAEGYSVSREKKESFPLTVTSAQKNPTAFYLCASSIWGTPDTQYFGPGTRLTVL.